The 27 T cell receptor beta chains presented below share a single source sample, sequenced in a study of neurological immune-mediated disorders (dated by TCRdb to the late 2010s). The library relied on 5' RACE. The run used an Illumina HiSeq 2500. TCRdb passed the public sequencing reads through fastp at Q25 and MiXCR, retaining productive beta sequences. Each entry merges the rows of one CDR3 protein and shows their most common DNA and genes. The sample yields some 27,000 distinct CDR3 sequences; roughly a quarter were counted once. The ten largest clones represent just under 30% of the sample. The sample was CD4+ T cells from blood. The origin of the receptors is a man aged 50 to 59 with HTLV-1-associated myelopathy (HAM/TSP).

The rearrangement joins TRBV10-3 to TRBJ1-5, with a possible D match to TRBD1 (5 bases). This CDR3 region has 14 residues. Germline values: CDR1 ENHRY, CDR2 SYGVKD. V dropped 10 bases and J dropped 7 bases, with 20 bases sitting between them. The CDR3 DNA follows: TGTGCCACGGGGGGTCGTGGGGCGGGCCAGCCCCAGCATTTT. Translation: CATGGRGAGQPQHF.

V gene TRBV29-1 combines with J gene TRBJ1-1; 9 positions match TRBD1. This CDR3 region has 13 residues. J was trimmed by 7 bases and V by 8 bases; bases with no gene match: 11. Germline assignment: CDR1 SQVTM and CDR2 ANQGSEA. CDR3 amino acids: CSLTQGARSEAFF. For the CDR3, the DNA is TGCAGCTTAACACAGGGGGCGCGTAGTGAAGCTTTCTTT.

In this sample, this clonotype turned up many times. The chain couples TRBV5-1 to TRBJ1-5; 12 nucleotides align to TRBD1. Germline V gives CDR1 SGHRS, CDR2 YFSETQ. This CDR3 has 15 residues. Trimming took 4 bases from V and 5 from J; bases not matched to a gene: 4. CDR3 sequence reads: CASSRGTGGDQPQHF. The CDR3 DNA is TGCGCCAGCAGCCGTGGGACAGGGGGCGATCAGCCCCAGCATTTT.

This clonotype is categorized as medium-sized. The rearrangement joins TRBV7-8 to TRBJ2-1; D gene unclear. CDR1 is SGHVS and CDR2 is FQNEAQ in the germline V gene. The V end lost 1 base, the J end lost 7 bases, and 5 bases lay between the germline ends. The CDR3 sequence is 12 residues long. CDR3 protein: CASSLDWNEQFF. CDR3 nucleotides: TGTGCCAGCAGCTTAGATTGGAATGAGCAGTTCTTC.

The rearrangement uses TRBV9 and TRBJ2-5, with D hard to call. Trimming took off 2 bases at V and 5 bases at J, with 10 bases between the two ends. Germline V CDR1 and CDR2: SGDLS, YYNGEE. CDR3 size: 13 residues. CDR3 coding DNA: TGTGCCAGCAGCGTTCAGGAAGGGGAGACCCAGTACTTC. Its protein product is CASSVQEGETQYF.

This chain links TRBV3-1 with TRBJ2-3; possibly TRBD1 for D (5 bases). With 11 bases removed from V and 7 bases from J, the gap between germline ends came to 19 bases. Germline values: CDR1 LGHDT, CDR2 YNNKEL (reference sequence). This CDR3 region has 13 residues. The CDR3 DNA follows: TGTGCCGCCCGTGGGGCGAATACATATACGCAGTATTTT. This sequence encodes CAARGANTYTQYF.

This clonotype occurred many times. This sequence joins TRBV12-3 or TRBV12-4 and TRBJ1-2; 7 nucleotides match TRBD1. V lost 4 bases to trimming and J lost 0 bases; unmatched junction nucleotides: 11. The CDR3 runs to 17 residues. CDR3 nucleotides: TGTGCCAGCAGTTCCCGTATCGGGACAGCCTCTAACTATGGCTACACCTTC. It encodes CASSSRIGTASNYGYTF.

This clonotype has ten or more counts. The chain recombines TRBV27 with TRBJ2-2; the match to TRBD2 covers 7 bases. This CDR3 has 14 amino acids. Trimming removed 6 bases from V and 2 bases from J; junction bases left unmatched: 3. CDR1 is MNHEY and CDR2 is SMNVEV in the germline V gene (reference sequence). Here the CDR3 DNA reads TGTGCCAGCAGGGGGACTACCAACACCGGGGAGCTGTTTTTT. Translation gives CASRGTTNTGELFF.

The V gene is TRBV20-1, the J gene TRBJ1-2; D unresolved. V was cut by 3 bases and J by 4 bases, with 12 bases left in between. The CDR3 spans 13 residues. Germline V gives CDR1 DFQATT, CDR2 SNEGSKA (reference sequence). The CDR3 nucleotides read TGCAGTGCTAGCGCTCAGATACTCTATGGCTACACCTTC. Its protein is CSASAQILYGYTF.

There are many counts of this clonotype. The chain combines TRBV15 with TRBJ1-2; D is undetermined. From germline, CDR1 is LNHNV and CDR2 YYDKDF (reference sequence). With 0 bases removed from V and 6 bases from J, the gap between germline ends came to 14 bases. The CDR3 contains 15 residues. DNA of the CDR3: TGTGCCACCAGCAGAGATCTGAGGAACCTGGATGGCTACACCTTC. Translating it yields CATSRDLRNLDGYTF.

This clonotype was detected many times. The gene calls are TRBV5-1 and TRBJ1-1; possibly TRBD1 for D (6 bases). Germline V lookup: CDR1 SGHRS, CDR2 YFSETQ. This CDR3 spans 15 amino acids. Trimming removed 4 bases from V and 2 bases from J, with 15 bases in between. In DNA form, the CDR3 reads TGCGCCAGCAGCCTCGTAGGGGGGGCAAACACTGAAGCTTTCTTT. Encoded protein: CASSLVGGANTEAFF.

Ten or more counts support this clonotype. Here the CDR3 DNA reads TGTGCCACCAGCAGGACGGAAGCAACTAATGAAAAACTGTTTTTT. Translating it yields CATSRTEATNEKLFF. V gene TRBV15 combines with J gene TRBJ1-4; unclear D gene. Trimming removed 3 bases at V and 0 bases at J, with 8 bases between. Germline V gene data show CDR1 as LNHNV and CDR2 as YYDKDF (reference sequence). The CDR3 covers 15 residues.

This clonotype has ten or more counts. The chain employs TRBV12-3 or TRBV12-4 and TRBJ1-1; D remains unclear. The V end was cut by 5 bases, the J end by 7 bases, with 11 bases between. This CDR3 contains 12 residues. The CDR3 reads CASSSRRSEAFF. The CDR3 DNA follows: TGTGCCAGCAGTAGTCGACGGAGTGAAGCTTTCTTT.

This clonotype was observed at least ten times. The chain employs TRBV29-1 and TRBJ2-1, with D unresolved. Looked up from germline, CDR1 is SQVTM and CDR2 is ANQGSEA. V was clipped by 4 bases and J by 2 bases, with 9 bases between them. The CDR3 totals 13 residues. The CDR3 here is CSVAHVTYNEQFF. The DNA of the CDR3 is TGCAGCGTTGCACACGTTACCTACAATGAGCAGTTCTTC.

In regard to this clonotype: The germline gene is not matched at one end of the junction; a read error may be the cause. The rearrangement uses TRBV20-1 and TRBJ1-1; D unresolved. From germline, CDR1 is DFQATT and CDR2 SNEGSKA (reference sequence). The CDR3 extends over 12 amino acids. The DNA of the CDR3 is TGCAGTGCGAGAGACGGGAACACTGAAGCTTTCTTT. This codes for CSARDGNTEAFF.

This clonotype has at least ten counts. This sequence joins TRBV5-6 and TRBJ1-2; the D gene is possibly TRBD1 (5 bases). The ends were cut back, 3 bases at V and 0 bases at J, with 18 bases in the middle. Germline loops: CDR1 SGHDT, CDR2 YYEEEE. The CDR3 is 17 residues long. The CDR3 DNA reads as TGTGCCAGCAGCTCCAGGACACATACAAGGACTAACTATGGCTACACCTTC. It is translated as CASSSRTHTRTNYGYTF.

The sample holds many counts of this clonotype. The chain employs TRBV5-1 and TRBJ1-1; D is ambiguous. The CDR3 consists of 15 residues. The germline gives CDR1 SGHRS, CDR2 YFSETQ. The V gene lost 4 bases and the J gene lost 4 bases, with 17 bases spanning the gap. In nucleotides, the CDR3 is TGCGCCAGCAGCGTGGAGATAGTAGGGAGCACTGAAGCTTTCTTT. Translation: CASSVEIVGSTEAFF.

There are many counts of this clonotype. The chain recombines TRBV20-1 with TRBJ1-1, with D unresolved. V lost 6 bases and J 4 bases, leaving 9 bases between the germline ends. The length of the CDR3 is 11 residues. Per the germline V gene, CDR1 is DFQATT and CDR2 is SNEGSKA (reference sequence). The CDR3 loop is CSAPDFTEAFF. The CDR3 nucleotides are TGCAGTGCACCGGACTTCACTGAAGCTTTCTTT.

The chain is built from TRBV19 and TRBJ2-2; D is perhaps TRBD1 (6 bases). The CDR3 has 13 amino acids. The V and J ends lost 9 bases and 13 bases respectively, with 21 bases between them. The V gene's germline CDR1 is LNHDA and CDR2 SQIVND (reference sequence). In DNA form, the CDR3 reads TGTGCCAGCAGGGACAACCAGGCGGTGGGGCTGTTTTTT. It codes for CASRDNQAVGLFF.

The gene calls are TRBV6-6 and TRBJ1-5; 10 nucleotides agree with TRBD1. The CDR3 totals 19 residues. Unmatched junction bases numbered 15, after V lost 5 bases and J lost 2 bases. CDR1 is MNHNY, CDR2 SVGAGI, per germline (reference sequence). Written as DNA, the CDR3 is TGTGCCAGCAGTGGCGGCCCCGGACAGGGGGAAAGGGGCAATCAGCCCCAGCATTTT. As protein: CASSGGPGQGERGNQPQHF.

In its sample, this clonotype was seen many times. The J gene is TRBJ2-1, the V gene TRBV11-2; tentative D call: TRBD1 (5 bases). CDR3 length equals 13 residues. V shed 1 base and J shed 7 bases, with 8 bases lying between them. Germline V gene sequence: CDR1 SGHAT, CDR2 FQNNGV. The CDR3 loop reads CASSLGRANEQFF. DNA for the CDR3: TGTGCCAGCAGCTTAGGCAGGGCGAATGAGCAGTTCTTC. The whole variable domain, filled in from reference TRBV11-2 and TRBJ2-1, reads EAGVAQSPRYKIIEKRQSVAFWCNPISGHATLYWYQQILGQGPKLLIQFQNNGVVDDSQLPKDRFSAERLKGVDSTLKIQPAKLEDSAVYLCASSLGRANEQFFGPGTRLTVL.

The V gene is TRBV7-6, the J gene TRBJ1-4, with D unclear. Germline CDR1 SGHVS, CDR2 FNYEAQ. The ends were cut back, 5 bases at V and 5 bases at J, with 12 bases in the middle. The CDR3 has 14 residues. The CDR3 sequence: CASSVRYANEKLFF. The CDR3 DNA sequence: TGTGCCAGCAGCGTCCGTTACGCCAATGAAAAACTGTTTTTT.

Ten or more counts support this clonotype. The genes are TRBV10-3 and TRBJ1-1; 8 bases line up with TRBD1. This CDR3 region has 15 residues. The V and J ends lost 4 bases and 0 bases, in that order; junction bases with no gene match: 4. In germline, CDR1 is ENHRY, CDR2 SYGVKD. The CDR3 protein is CAISGGQGMNTEAFF. The CDR3 region has the DNA TGTGCCATCAGTGGCGGACAGGGAATGAACACTGAAGCTTTCTTT.

This clonotype was recorded a few times. The chain joins TRBV2 to TRBJ2-1; D perhaps matches TRBD2 (6 bases). Germline-derived CDR1 and CDR2 are SNHLY and FYNNEI. The CDR3 totals 17 residues. V dropped 6 bases and J dropped 4 bases, with 22 bases sitting between them. The CDR3 sequence is CASRADSGVGSYNEQFF. The CDR3 DNA sequence: TGTGCCAGCAGGGCCGACTCGGGGGTCGGTTCGTACAATGAGCAGTTCTTC.

With respect to this clonotype: A much larger clone lies a single base off, so this may be a read error. The rearrangement uses TRBV3-1 and TRBJ2-3; 10 nucleotides match TRBD2. The germline CDR1 and CDR2 sequences are LGHDT and YNNKEL (reference sequence). The V gene end was trimmed by 4 bases and the J gene end by 5 bases; junction bases not matched to a gene: 3. The CDR3 length is 14 residues. The CDR3 loop reads CASSLLAGVDTQYF. The CDR3 DNA reads TGTGCCAGCAGCCTCCTAGCGGGAGTAGATACGCAGTATTTT.

In this sample, this clonotype turned up many times. The rearrangement uses TRBV11-2 and TRBJ2-1; 12 bases match TRBD2. The CDR3 runs 18 residues. Germline V CDR1 and CDR2: SGHAT, FQNNGV. V shed 4 bases, J shed 0 bases, and the junction held 7 bases outside the gene matches. The CDR3 DNA is TGTGCCAGCAGCTCCCGGACTAGCGGGATGAGCTCCTACAATGAGCAGTTCTTC. Protein: CASSSRTSGMSSYNEQFF.

The genes are TRBV7-9 and TRBJ1-2; 7 bases line up with TRBD1. Germline V lookup: CDR1 SEHNR, CDR2 FQNEAQ (reference sequence). CDR3 length: 18 residues. Trimming took 1 base from V and 4 from J; bases not matched to a gene: 15. DNA for the CDR3: TGTGCCAGCAGCTTAGGAGGTTGGGACAGATTAAGGAGCTATGGCTACACCTTC. Amino acids: CASSLGGWDRLRSYGYTF.